The next 30 T cell receptor beta chains were all read from a single sample in a study of T-cell memory formation after mild COVID-19. A single record per CDR3 protein comes from TCRdb applying MiXCR to the 5' RACE reads. The sample shows about 560,000 distinct CDR3 sequences, roughly 18% of them seen only once. Sequenced sample: PBMCs or a T cell subset sorted from them (not recorded which). The receptors originated from an adult woman who had mild COVID-19 (a few samples of this study predate the infection). Cell type and time point are not known.

This chain connects TRBV6-5 to TRBJ1-1; weak D call: TRBD1 (5 bases). CDR3 length: 13 residues. V was trimmed by 10 bases and J by 7 bases, leaving 19 bases between them. Germline V lookup: CDR1 MNHEY, CDR2 SVGAGI. CDR3 sequence: CATSVGRAFEAFF. Here the CDR3 DNA reads TGTGCCACCTCCGTAGGCAGGGCATTTGAAGCTTTCTTT.

The rearrangement links TRBV3-2 to TRBJ2-3; the table names TRBD1, a call not compared with the DNA. TRBV3-2 is a pseudogene segment. This CDR3 has 15 amino acids. CDR3 in amino acids: CASSCGDGCTDTQYF. CDR3 nucleotides: TGTGCCAGCAGCTGCGGGGACGGCTGCACAGATACGCAGTATTTT.

This clonotype was observed a handful of times. V and J are TRBV4-1 and TRBJ2-2; D is unclear. The germline V gene has CDR1 MGHRA and CDR2 YSYEKL. The CDR3 runs 16 residues. V lost 3 bases and J lost 4, with 15 bases in between. The CDR3 region is CASSQERSWGTGELFF. For the CDR3, the DNA is TGCGCCAGCAGCCAGGAGAGAAGTTGGGGCACCGGGGAGCTGTTTTTT.

This chain connects TRBV12-3 or TRBV12-4 to TRBJ2-1; no clear D gene. The CDR3 runs to 17 residues. V lost 1 base and J lost 2, with 15 bases in between. CDR3 coding DNA: TGTGCCAGCAGTTTAGGGGGTCGCGAAAATCCCTACAATGAGCAGTTCTTC. Its translation: CASSLGGRENPYNEQFF.

The gene calls are TRBV19 and TRBJ2-1; no clear D. The CDR3 covers 11 residues. Trimming took off 10 bases at V and 9 bases at J, with 13 bases between the two ends. From germline, CDR1 is LNHDA and CDR2 SQIVND (reference sequence). The chain's CDR3 is CATSDRGEQFF. The DNA for the CDR3 is TGTGCCACCTCGGACCGAGGTGAGCAGTTCTTC.

This clonotype was observed a handful of times. The chain combines TRBV7-8 with TRBJ1-2; weak D call: TRBD1 (5 bases). Trimming pared 5 bases from V and 4 bases from J, leaving 17 bases between. The CDR3 covers 15 residues. In germline, CDR1 is SGHVS, CDR2 FQNEAQ. Here the CDR3 DNA reads TGTGCCAGCAGCACTACACGCGCCGGGGGCTATGGCTACACCTTC. Amino acids: CASSTTRAGGYGYTF.

CDR3 in DNA: TGCAGTGCATCGGACAGGGGTGGGACAGATACGCAGTATTTT. It is translated as CSASDRGGTDTQYF. V is TRBV20-1 and J is TRBJ2-3, with 9 positions matching TRBD1. The CDR3 spans 14 residues. The germline gives CDR1 DFQATT, CDR2 SNEGSKA (reference sequence). J was trimmed by 3 bases and V by 6 bases; bases with no gene match: 7.

The chain carries TRBV12-3 or TRBV12-4 and TRBJ2-5; 9 bases align to TRBD2. The CDR3 runs 15 residues. The V segment lost 3 bases and the J segment 5 bases; nucleotides outside the gene matches: 7. CDR3 sequence reads: CASSFMAGGAETQYF. CDR3 coding DNA: TGTGCCAGCAGTTTCATGGCGGGGGGGGCCGAGACCCAGTACTTC.

This sequence joins TRBV7-2 and TRBJ2-1, with D perhaps TRBD1 (5 bases). CDR3 length: 15 amino acids. Per germline, CDR1 SGHTA and CDR2 FQGNSA. The V gene lost 5 bases and the J gene lost 3 bases, with 14 bases spanning the gap. CDR3 bases: TGTGCCAGCAGCCCAAAGACAGAGTTCTACAATGAGCAGTTCTTC. It is translated as CASSPKTEFYNEQFF.

This clonotype was recorded a few times. The chain employs TRBV10-3 and TRBJ2-7; no reliable D call. Germline V gene sequence: CDR1 ENHRY, CDR2 SYGVKD. CDR3 length: 13 amino acids. Trimming removed 8 bases from V and 2 bases from J, with 13 bases in between. CDR3 nucleotide sequence: TGTGCCATCCAGGACCCAGGACCCTACGAGCAGTACTTC. It translates to CAIQDPGPYEQYF.

The chain links TRBV4-1 to TRBJ2-7; weak D call: TRBD2 (5 bases). Germline V lookup: CDR1 MGHRA, CDR2 YSYEKL. Trimming left V 3 bases short and J 0 bases short, with 9 bases between. This CDR3 is built from 14 residues. The CDR3 DNA sequence: TGCGCCAGCAGCCATTACGGGGTCTCCTACGAGCAGTACTTC. Its translation is CASSHYGVSYEQYF.

The chain uses TRBV29-1 and TRBJ2-4; 8 bases fit TRBD1. CDR1 and CDR2 (germline): SQVTM, ANQGSEA. The CDR3 is made up of 14 amino acids. V shed 2 bases, J shed 7 bases, and the junction held 7 bases outside the gene matches. The CDR3 loop reads CSVESAGGRNIQYF. In DNA, the CDR3 is TGCAGCGTTGAATCGGCAGGGGGCAGGAACATTCAGTACTTC.

This clonotype turned up a few times. V is TRBV5-1 and J is TRBJ2-2; weak D call: TRBD1 (6 bases). The germline gives CDR1 SGHRS, CDR2 YFSETQ. The CDR3 consists of 14 residues. Trimming stripped 6 bases from V and 4 bases from J, with 13 bases between. CDR3 region: CASTQQGSTGELFF. CDR3 sequence (DNA): TGCGCCAGCACTCAACAGGGAAGCACCGGGGAGCTGTTTTTT.

This clonotype turned up a few times. This chain joins TRBV5-6 and TRBJ2-1; D is perhaps TRBD2 (5 bases). The CDR3 length is 15 residues. Germline CDR1 and CDR2: SGHDT and YYEEEE. Between the trimmed V and J ends, which lost 0 bases and 2 bases, there was a span of 9 bases. CDR3 sequence (DNA): TGTGCCAGCAGCTTGGAACGGGATACCTACAATGAGCAGTTCTTC. It is translated as CASSLERDTYNEQFF.

This clonotype has just a few counts. J is TRBJ1-4 and V is TRBV24-1, with D perhaps TRBD1 (5 bases). CDR1 and CDR2 from the germline V gene are KGHDR and SFDVKD. Trimming pared 3 bases from V and 11 bases from J, leaving 9 bases between. The CDR3 consists of 12 residues. The CDR3 DNA is TGTGCCACCAGTGATGGCAGGGATAAACTGTTTTTT. Translation gives CATSDGRDKLFF.

In its sample, this clonotype was seen a few times. This chain joins TRBV7-9 and TRBJ2-7, with D tentatively TRBD1 (5 bases). The CDR3 has 14 residues. The V end lost 5 bases, the J end lost 1 base, and 12 bases lay between the germline ends. Germline-derived CDR1 and CDR2 are SEHNR and FQNEAQ (reference sequence). CDR3 in amino acids: CASSVVGVSYEQYF. Written as DNA, the CDR3 is TGTGCCAGCAGCGTAGTAGGGGTTTCCTACGAGCAGTACTTC.

A few counts support this clonotype. This chain links TRBV20-1 with TRBJ2-3, with 7 bases identical to TRBD1. CDR3 length: 14 amino acids. Germline V CDR1 and CDR2: DFQATT, SNEGSKA (reference sequence). V lost 3 bases to trimming and J lost 2 bases; unmatched junction nucleotides: 5. The CDR3 DNA reads TGCAGTGCTAGCTTACAGGGGTACACAGATACGCAGTATTTT. This translates into CSASLQGYTDTQYF.

This chain links TRBV5-6 with TRBJ2-7; the match to TRBD1 covers 10 bases. J gave up 7 bases and V 3 bases, and 7 bases lay outside the gene matches. The CDR3 is made up of 14 amino acids. Germline V gives CDR1 SGHDT, CDR2 YYEEEE. In nucleotides, the CDR3 is TGTGCCAGCAGCTCCGGGACAGGGGTTGGAGAGCAGTACTTC. Amino acid sequence: CASSSGTGVGEQYF.

The rearrangement uses TRBV12-5 and TRBJ1-5; weak D call: TRBD1 (5 bases). CDR3 length: 15 residues. The V end was cut by 7 bases, the J end by 0 bases, with 13 bases between. CDR1 and CDR2 from the germline V gene are LGHNT and FRNRAP. CDR3 in amino acids: CASAPGLTSNQPQHF. The CDR3 DNA sequence: TGTGCTAGTGCCCCAGGGTTAACTAGCAATCAGCCCCAGCATTTT.

This clonotype showed up many times. This chain's CDR3 is CASSQVQGGDYGYTF. CDR3 DNA: TGTGCCAGCAGCCAAGTACAGGGGGGAGACTATGGCTACACCTTC. V gene TRBV14 combines with J gene TRBJ1-2; 8 bases fit TRBD1. The CDR3 consists of 15 residues. The germline V gene encodes CDR1 SGHDN and CDR2 FVKESK. After removal of 1 base from V and 3 bases from J, the junction contained 4 bases not matched to a gene.

The J gene is TRBJ2-2, the V gene TRBV19; a possible D gene is TRBD1 (5 bases). Germline V gene lookup returns CDR1 LNHDA and CDR2 SQIVND (reference sequence). The CDR3 extends over 16 amino acids. The ends were cut back, 2 bases at V and 1 base at J, with 11 bases in the middle. The CDR3 region is CASSISRQGNTGELFF. CDR3 sequence (DNA): TGTGCCAGTAGTATATCTCGGCAGGGGAACACCGGGGAGCTGTTTTTT.

The J gene is TRBJ1-1, the V gene TRBV7-2, with TRBD1 as a possible D gene (5 bases). CDR1 is SGHTA and CDR2 is FQGNSA in the germline V gene. The V gene lost 2 bases and the J gene lost 5 bases, with 12 bases spanning the gap. The CDR3 spans 14 residues. The CDR3 bases are TGTGCCAGCAGCTTACAGGGCCGAGGGACTGAAGCTTTCTTT. Translation gives CASSLQGRGTEAFF.

This clonotype appeared a few times. The rearrangement uses TRBV30 and TRBJ1-1; 9 positions agree with TRBD1. The CDR3 is 17 residues long. Losses at the gene ends were 2 bases for V and 0 bases for J; bases not matched to a gene: 10. The germline V gene encodes CDR1 GTSNPN and CDR2 SVGIG (reference sequence). The CDR3 is CAWSSPGTGNMNTEAFF. CDR3 DNA sequence: TGTGCCTGGAGTTCCCCCGGGACAGGGAATATGAACACTGAAGCTTTCTTT.

The chain is built from TRBV6-1 and TRBJ2-5, with TRBD1 as a possible D gene (5 bases). CDR1 is MNHNS, CDR2 SASEGT, per germline. The V end lost 1 base, the J end lost 5 bases, and 11 bases lay between the germline ends. The CDR3 has 14 residues. The CDR3 loop reads CASSEGGFRETQYF. The CDR3 DNA reads TGTGCCAGCAGTGAAGGGGGCTTCAGGGAGACCCAGTACTTC.

The chain carries TRBV27 and TRBJ2-7; 11 bases map to TRBD1. V was pared by 6 bases and J by 5 bases, with 15 bases of the junction left unmatched. The CDR3 has 17 amino acids. Germline lookup yields CDR1 MNHEY and CDR2 SMNVEV (reference sequence). The CDR3 region is CASRPISGTGGFNEQYF. CDR3 nucleotides: TGTGCCAGCAGGCCCATCTCCGGGACAGGGGGGTTCAACGAGCAGTACTTC.

This chain connects TRBV7-9 to TRBJ2-5, with 10 bases matching TRBD2. The CDR3 runs 15 residues. The germline gives CDR1 SEHNR, CDR2 FQNEAQ (reference sequence). The V segment lost 7 bases and the J segment 5 bases; nucleotides outside the gene matches: 10. CDR3 region: CASTLLAGGSETQYF. CDR3 sequence (DNA): TGTGCCAGCACCCTTTTAGCGGGAGGTTCGGAGACCCAGTACTTC.

The chain couples TRBV12-3 or TRBV12-4 to TRBJ2-2; weak D call: TRBD1 (6 bases). Trimming removed 3 bases at V and 0 bases at J, with 11 bases between. CDR3 length equals 16 residues. CDR3 amino acids: CASSFTGTTNTGELFF. DNA for the CDR3: TGTGCCAGCAGTTTCACCGGGACAACGAACACCGGGGAGCTGTTTTTT.

V is TRBV5-4 and J is TRBJ2-3, with 9 bases lining up with TRBD2. Germline V gives CDR1 SGHNT, CDR2 YYREEE (reference sequence). This CDR3 has 16 residues. V lost 0 bases, J lost 3 bases, and 5 bases stayed unmatched. The CDR3 region is CASSLARAGGTDTQYF. As DNA, the CDR3 is TGTGCCAGCAGCTTGGCCAGGGCGGGAGGGACAGATACGCAGTATTTT.

This clonotype turned up a few times. The rearrangement links TRBV5-5 to TRBJ2-5, with D possibly being TRBD2 (5 bases). From germline, CDR1 is SGHKS and CDR2 YYEKEE (reference sequence). Trimming cost V 6 bases and J 0 bases, with 9 bases left between them. This CDR3 comprises 13 residues. CDR3 protein: CASTWRYQETQYF. The CDR3 DNA follows: TGTGCCAGCACCTGGAGGTACCAAGAGACCCAGTACTTC.

The table lists this clonotype with a few counts. This chain uses TRBV6-2 or TRBV6-3 with TRBJ2-7, with 8 bases that match TRBD2. This CDR3 spans 18 amino acids. With 0 bases clipped from V and 2 bases from J, the junction kept 12 bases outside the gene matches. The V gene's germline CDR1 is MNHEY and CDR2 SVGEGT. CDR3 DNA: TGTGCCAGCAGTTACTCCTCGAGACTAGCCGGGAGGGCCTACGAGCAGTACTTC. It translates to CASSYSSRLAGRAYEQYF.